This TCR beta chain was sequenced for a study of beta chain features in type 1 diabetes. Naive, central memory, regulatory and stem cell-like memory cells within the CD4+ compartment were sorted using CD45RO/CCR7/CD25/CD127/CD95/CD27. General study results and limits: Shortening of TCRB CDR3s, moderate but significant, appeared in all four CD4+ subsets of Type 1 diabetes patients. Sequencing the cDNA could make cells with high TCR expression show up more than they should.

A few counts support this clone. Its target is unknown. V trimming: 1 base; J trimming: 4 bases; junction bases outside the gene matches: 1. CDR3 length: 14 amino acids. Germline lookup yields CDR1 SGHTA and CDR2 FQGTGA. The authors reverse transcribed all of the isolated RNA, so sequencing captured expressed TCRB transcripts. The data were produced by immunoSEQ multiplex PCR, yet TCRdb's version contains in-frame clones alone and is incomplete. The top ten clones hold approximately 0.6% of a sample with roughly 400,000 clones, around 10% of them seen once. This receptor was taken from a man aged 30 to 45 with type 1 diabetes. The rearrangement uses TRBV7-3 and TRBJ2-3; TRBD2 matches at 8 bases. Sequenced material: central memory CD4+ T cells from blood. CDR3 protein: CASSLNGRADTQYF. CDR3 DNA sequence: TGTGCCAGCAGCTTAAACGGGAGGGCAGATACGCAGTATTTT.